This TCR beta chain was sequenced in a study of identical twins. Study observations and caveats: The analysis was cross-sectional rather than longitudinal within donors.

The CDR3 totals 13 residues. After removal of 8 bases from V and 8 bases from J, the junction contained 8 bases not matched to a gene. CDR1 and CDR2 (germline): SGHTA, FQGNSA. TCRdb recomputed calls from the 5' RACE reads with MiXCR, one row per CDR3 protein. Of approximately 210,000 distinct CDR3 sequences listed, 6.5% are singletons. Remarks on this clonotype: Its antigen is unidentified.

Separately, the same data were catalogued under a study of T cells expressing NK-cell markers. That work states: Uncertainty persisted over the HCMV specificity of expanded NKG2C+ T cell clones.

This TCR came from a woman aged 18-29 years in good health. V is TRBV7-2 and J is TRBJ2-1; 8 positions match TRBD2. Specimen: CD8+ T cells sorted from blood. The CDR3 DNA follows: TGTGCCAGCTATGCGGGAGGTAAGGATGAGCAGTTCTTC. Its translation: CASYAGGKDEQFF.